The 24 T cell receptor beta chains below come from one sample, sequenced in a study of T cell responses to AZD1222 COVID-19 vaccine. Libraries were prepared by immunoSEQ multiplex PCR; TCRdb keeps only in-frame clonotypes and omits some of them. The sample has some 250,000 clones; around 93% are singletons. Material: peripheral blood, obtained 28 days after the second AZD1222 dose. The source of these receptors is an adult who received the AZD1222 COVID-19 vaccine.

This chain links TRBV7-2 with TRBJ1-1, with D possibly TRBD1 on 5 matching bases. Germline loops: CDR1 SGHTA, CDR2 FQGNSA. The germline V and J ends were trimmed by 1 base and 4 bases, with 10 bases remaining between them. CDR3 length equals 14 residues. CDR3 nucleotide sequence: TGTGCCAGCAGCTTAGTAGGGGTGGGCACTGAAGCTTTCTTT. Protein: CASSLVGVGTEAFF.

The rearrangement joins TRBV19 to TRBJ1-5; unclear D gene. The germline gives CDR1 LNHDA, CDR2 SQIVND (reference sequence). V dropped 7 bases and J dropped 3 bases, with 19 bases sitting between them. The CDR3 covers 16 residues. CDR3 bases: TGTGCCAGTAAAGCTAGGGCCATCATCAACAATCAGCCCCAGCATTTT. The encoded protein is CASKARAIINNQPQHF.

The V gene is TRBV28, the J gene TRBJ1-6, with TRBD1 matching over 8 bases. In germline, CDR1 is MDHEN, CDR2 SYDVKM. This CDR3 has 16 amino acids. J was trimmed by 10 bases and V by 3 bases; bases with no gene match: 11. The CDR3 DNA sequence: TGTGCCAGCAGTTTTGCCCTAACAGGGGGAGGCTCACCCCTCCACTTT. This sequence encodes CASSFALTGGGSPLHF.

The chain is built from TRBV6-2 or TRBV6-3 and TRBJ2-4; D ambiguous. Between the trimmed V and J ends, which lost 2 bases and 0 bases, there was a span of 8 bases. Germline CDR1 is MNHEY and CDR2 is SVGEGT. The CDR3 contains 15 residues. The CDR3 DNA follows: TGTGCCAGCAGTTACCGCTCACTAGCCAAAAACATTCAGTACTTC. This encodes CASSYRSLAKNIQYF.

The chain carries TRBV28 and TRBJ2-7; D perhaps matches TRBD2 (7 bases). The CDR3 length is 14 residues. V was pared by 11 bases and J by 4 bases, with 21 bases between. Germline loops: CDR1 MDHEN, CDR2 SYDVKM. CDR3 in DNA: TGTGCCTGCGTCGGGGGCGGGAGTCGATACGAGCAGTACTTC. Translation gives CACVGGGSRYEQYF.

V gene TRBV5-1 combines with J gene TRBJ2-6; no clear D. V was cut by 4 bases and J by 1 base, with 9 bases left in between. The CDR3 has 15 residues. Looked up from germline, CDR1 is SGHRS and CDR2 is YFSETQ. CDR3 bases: TGCGCCAGCAGCAGGGATCCTTCTGGGGCCAACGTCCTGACTTTC. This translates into CASSRDPSGANVLTF.

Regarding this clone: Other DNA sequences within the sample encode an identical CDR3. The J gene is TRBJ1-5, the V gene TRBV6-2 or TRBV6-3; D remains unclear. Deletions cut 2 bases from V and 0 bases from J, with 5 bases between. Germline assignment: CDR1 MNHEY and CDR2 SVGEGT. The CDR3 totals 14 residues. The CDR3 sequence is CASSYPGSNQPQHF. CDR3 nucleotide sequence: TGTGCCAGCAGTTACCCGGGTAGCAATCAGCCCCAGCATTTT.

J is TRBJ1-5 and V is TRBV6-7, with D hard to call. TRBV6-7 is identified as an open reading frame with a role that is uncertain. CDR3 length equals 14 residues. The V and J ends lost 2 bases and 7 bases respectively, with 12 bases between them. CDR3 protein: CASSYLRVGQPQHF. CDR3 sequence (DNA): TGTGCCAGCAGTTACCTGAGGGTGGGACAGCCCCAGCATTTT.

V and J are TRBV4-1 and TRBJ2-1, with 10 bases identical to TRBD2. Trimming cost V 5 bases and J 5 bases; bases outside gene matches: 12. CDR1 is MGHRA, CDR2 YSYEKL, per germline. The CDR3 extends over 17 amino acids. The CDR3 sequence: CASSSTLRTSGNNEQFF. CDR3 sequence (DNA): TGCGCCAGCAGCTCCACCCTCCGTACTAGCGGGAACAATGAGCAGTTCTTC.

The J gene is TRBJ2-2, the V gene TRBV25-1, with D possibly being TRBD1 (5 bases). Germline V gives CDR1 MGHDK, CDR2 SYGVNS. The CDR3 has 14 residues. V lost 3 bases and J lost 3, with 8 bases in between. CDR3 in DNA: TGTGCCAGCAGTGAGGGCAGGGACACCGGGGAGCTGTTTTTT. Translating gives CASSEGRDTGELFF.

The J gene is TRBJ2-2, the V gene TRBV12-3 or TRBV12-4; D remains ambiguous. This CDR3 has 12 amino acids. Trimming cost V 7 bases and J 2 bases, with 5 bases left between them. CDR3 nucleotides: TGTGCCAGCAACCACAACACCGGGGAGCTGTTTTTT. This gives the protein CASNHNTGELFF.

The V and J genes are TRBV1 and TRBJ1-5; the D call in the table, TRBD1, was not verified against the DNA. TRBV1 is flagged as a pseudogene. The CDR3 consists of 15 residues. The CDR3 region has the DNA TGCACCAGCAGTCCGGACGGGGACAAAGATCAGCCCCAGCATTTT. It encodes CTSSPDGDKDQPQHF.

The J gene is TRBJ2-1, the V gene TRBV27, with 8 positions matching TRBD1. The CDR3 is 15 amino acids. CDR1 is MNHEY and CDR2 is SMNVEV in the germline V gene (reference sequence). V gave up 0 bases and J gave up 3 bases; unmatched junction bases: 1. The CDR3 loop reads CASSLSRGRYNEQFF. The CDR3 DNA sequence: TGTGCCAGCAGTTTATCCAGGGGGCGCTACAATGAGCAGTTCTTC.

This CDR3 reads CASSPGPDNSPLHF. The DNA for the CDR3 is TGTGCCAGCAGCCCCGGACCGGATAATTCACCCCTCCACTTT. The chain couples TRBV3-1 (or the pseudogene TRBV3-2) to TRBJ1-6; D is unclear. The CDR3 length is 14 residues. Germline V gene lookup returns CDR1 LGHDT and CDR2 YNNKEL (reference sequence). Trimming took off 4 bases at V and 5 bases at J, with 9 bases between the two ends.

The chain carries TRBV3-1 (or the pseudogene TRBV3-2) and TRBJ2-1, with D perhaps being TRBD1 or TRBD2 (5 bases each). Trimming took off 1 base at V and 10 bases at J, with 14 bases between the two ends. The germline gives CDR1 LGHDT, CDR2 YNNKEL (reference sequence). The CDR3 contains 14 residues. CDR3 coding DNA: TGTGCCAGCAGCCAAGCTAGGCCCGAGGGGGAGCAGTTCTTC. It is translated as CASSQARPEGEQFF.

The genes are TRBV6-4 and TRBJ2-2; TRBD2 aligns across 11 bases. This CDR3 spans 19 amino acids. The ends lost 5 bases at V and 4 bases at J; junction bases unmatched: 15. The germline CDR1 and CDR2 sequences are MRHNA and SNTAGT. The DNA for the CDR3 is TGTGCCAGCAGTCCCCGCGGGGTAGCGGGAGGGCGCAGCACCGGGGAGCTGTTTTTT. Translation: CASSPRGVAGGRSTGELFF.

CDR3 nucleotides: TGTGCCAGCAGCGTGGGACCCGGGACTAGGGGTTCAGGTGAGCAGTTCTTC. It is translated as CASSVGPGTRGSGEQFF. This chain links TRBV5-4 with TRBJ2-1; TRBD2 matches at 8 bases. The CDR3 covers 17 residues. The V gene's germline CDR1 is SGHNT and CDR2 YYREEE (reference sequence). The V segment lost 4 bases and the J segment 9 bases; nucleotides outside the gene matches: 18.

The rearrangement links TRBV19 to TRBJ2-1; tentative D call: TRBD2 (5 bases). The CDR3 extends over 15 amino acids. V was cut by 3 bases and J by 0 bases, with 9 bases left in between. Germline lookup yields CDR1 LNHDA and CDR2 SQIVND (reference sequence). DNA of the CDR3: TGTGCCAGTAGTATCAGCGGTAGCTCCTACAATGAGCAGTTCTTC. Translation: CASSISGSSYNEQFF.

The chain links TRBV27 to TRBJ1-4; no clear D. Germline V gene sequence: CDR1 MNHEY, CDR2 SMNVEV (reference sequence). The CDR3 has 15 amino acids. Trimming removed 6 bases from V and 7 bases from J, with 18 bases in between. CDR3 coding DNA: TGTGCCAGCAGCCGGACCGGGCTGGTGGGTGAAAAACTGTTTTTT. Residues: CASSRTGLVGEKLFF.

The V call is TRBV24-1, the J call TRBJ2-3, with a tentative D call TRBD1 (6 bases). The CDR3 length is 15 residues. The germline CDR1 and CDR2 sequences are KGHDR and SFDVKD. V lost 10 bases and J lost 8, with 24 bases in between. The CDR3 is CATSTGTQTQVTQYF. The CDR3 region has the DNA TGTGCCACTAGCACCGGGACACAAACACAAGTTACGCAGTATTTT.

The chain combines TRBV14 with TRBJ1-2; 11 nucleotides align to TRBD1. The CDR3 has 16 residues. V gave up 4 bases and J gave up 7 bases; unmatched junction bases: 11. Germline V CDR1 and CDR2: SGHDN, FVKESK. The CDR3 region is CASSLGLLDRGLGYTF. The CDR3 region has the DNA TGTGCCAGCAGCCTTGGTCTTCTGGACAGGGGGCTTGGCTACACCTTC. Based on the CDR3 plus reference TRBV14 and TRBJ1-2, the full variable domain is EAGVTQFPSHSVIEKGQTVTLRCDPISGHDNLYWYRRVMGKEIKFLLHFVKESKQDESGMPNNRFLAERTGGTYSTLKVQPAELEDSGVYFCASSLGLLDRGLGYTFGSGTRLTVV.

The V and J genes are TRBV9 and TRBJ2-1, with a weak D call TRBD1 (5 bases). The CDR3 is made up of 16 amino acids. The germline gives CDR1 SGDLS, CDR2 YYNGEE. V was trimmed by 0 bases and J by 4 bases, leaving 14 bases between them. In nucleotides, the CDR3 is TGTGCCAGCAGCGTAGCTCCGACAGTTATATACAATGAGCAGTTCTTC. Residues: CASSVAPTVIYNEQFF.

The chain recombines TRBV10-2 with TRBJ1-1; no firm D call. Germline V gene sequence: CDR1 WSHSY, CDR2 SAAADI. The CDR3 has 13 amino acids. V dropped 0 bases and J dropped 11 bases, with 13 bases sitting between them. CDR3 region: CASSESESGSAFF. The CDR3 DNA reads TGCGCCAGCAGTGAGTCGGAAAGCGGGAGTGCTTTCTTT.

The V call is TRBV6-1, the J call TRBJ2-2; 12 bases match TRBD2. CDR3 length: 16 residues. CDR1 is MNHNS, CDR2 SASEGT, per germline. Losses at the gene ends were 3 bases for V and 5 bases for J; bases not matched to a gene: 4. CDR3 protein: CASSELTSGRTGELFF. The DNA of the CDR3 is TGTGCCAGCAGTGAGCTGACTAGCGGGAGAACCGGGGAGCTGTTTTTT.